The T cell receptor beta chain described here comes from a study of T-cell reconstitution after alpha-beta-depleted transplantation in children. Study-wide results and caveats: For some patients, TCRbeta diversity was high at day 60 because of recipient T cells and thymic progenitors that survived. In patients about two months after transplant, alpha-beta T cells reportedly arose from several hundred expanded graft clones. From newly produced T cells came most of the T-cell counts and diversity one year after transplant.

A library of TCRbeta sequences, prepared with unique molecular identifiers, was generated. TCRdb called the PCR reads again in MiXCR, with one record for every CDR3 protein. The sample consists of roughly 200,000 distinct CDR3 sequences, approximately 10% of them appearing once. This clonotype was counted ten times or more. Its antigen is not identified. CDR3 length: 12 residues. Germline V CDR1 and CDR2: SGHVS, FQNEAQ. Trimming removed 4 bases at V and 7 bases at J, with 8 bases between. The genes are TRBV7-8 and TRBJ2-1; TRBD1 is a possible D gene (5 bases). The receptor's source is a child under two years old with acute myeloid leukemia, due to receive a stem cell transplant. This specimen consisted of PBMCs, obtained before TCRalphabeta/CD19-depleted stem cell transplant. CDR3 in DNA: TGTGCCAGCAGCTGGCAGGGTAATGAGCAGTTCTTC. Its protein product is CASSWQGNEQFF.